The 14 T cell receptor beta chains presented below share a single source sample, sequenced in a study of beta chain features in type 1 diabetes. The investigators reverse transcribed all of the isolated RNA, so they sequenced expressed TCRB transcripts. Produced via immunoSEQ multiplex PCR; TCRdb's table is partial and in-frame only. Altogether 250,000 to 350,000 clones are present, approximately 10% being singletons, with the ten largest covering about 0.015%. Sequenced sample: naive CD4+ T cells from blood. The receptors here all came from a woman in her twenties or thirties in good health.

The V gene is TRBV10-3, the J gene TRBJ2-1; 14 positions agree with TRBD2. This CDR3 comprises 15 residues. The V and J ends lost 6 bases and 9 bases, in that order; junction bases with no gene match: 7. Germline CDR1 ENHRY, CDR2 SYGVKD. CDR3 sequence reads: CAIREGLAGVGEQFF. In DNA, the CDR3 is TGTGCCATCAGAGAGGGACTAGCGGGAGTGGGTGAGCAGTTCTTC.

In this sample, this clone turned up a few times. This chain joins TRBV4-3 and TRBJ2-1; 9 bases agree with TRBD2. Germline CDR1 is LGHNA and CDR2 is YSLEER. The length of the CDR3 is 15 residues. V gave up 1 base and J gave up 7 bases; unmatched junction bases: 5. The CDR3 sequence is CASSQVAGVGNEQFF. The CDR3 DNA sequence: TGCGCCAGCAGCCAAGTAGCGGGAGTCGGTAATGAGCAGTTCTTC.

The table lists this clone with a few counts. V is TRBV5-6 and J is TRBJ2-1; 7 positions match TRBD2. Trimming took 9 bases from V and 3 from J; bases not matched to a gene: 6. The CDR3 spans 13 residues. CDR1 is SGHDT and CDR2 is YYEEEE in the germline V gene. The CDR3 reads CATAGVSYNEQFF. The CDR3 region has the DNA TGTGCCACGGCGGGGGTTAGCTACAATGAGCAGTTCTTC.

A few counts support this clone. This chain joins TRBV2 and TRBJ2-6; D is unresolved. Looked up from germline, CDR1 is SNHLY and CDR2 is FYNNEI. V was clipped by 8 bases and J by 0 bases, with 14 bases between them. The CDR3 length is 16 residues. CDR3 nucleotides: TGTGCCAGCCTAAAGATTTCTGCCTCTGGGGCCAACGTCCTGACTTTC. Encoded protein: CASLKISASGANVLTF.

This clone was seen a handful of times. The V call is TRBV9, the J call TRBJ1-2; no definite D call. The CDR3 runs 14 residues. The germline V gene encodes CDR1 SGDLS and CDR2 YYNGEE. The V end lost 1 base, the J end lost 2 bases, and 9 bases lay between the germline ends. CDR3: CASSVSPQNYGYTF. For the CDR3, the DNA is TGTGCCAGCAGCGTATCTCCACAAAACTATGGCTACACCTTC.

This chain connects TRBV7-9 to TRBJ2-1; TRBD2 might be the D (6 bases). V was pared by 5 bases and J by 7 bases, with 18 bases between. The CDR3 length is 15 residues. Germline loops: CDR1 SEHNR, CDR2 FQNEAQ (reference sequence). The CDR3 nucleotides read TGTGCCAGCAGCCCCCCTTGGGGGGATCGGAATGAGCAGTTCTTC. Protein sequence: CASSPPWGDRNEQFF.

In its sample, this clone was seen a few times. The rearrangement joins TRBV19 to TRBJ2-6; 8 bases fit TRBD1. The CDR3 length is 17 residues. The V gene end was trimmed by 3 bases and the J gene end by 1 base; junction bases not matched to a gene: 5. Germline V gene lookup returns CDR1 LNHDA and CDR2 SQIVND (reference sequence). Here the CDR3 reads CASSIRTGRSGANVLTF. The CDR3 nucleotides read TGTGCCAGTAGTATTCGGACAGGGAGATCTGGGGCCAACGTCCTGACTTTC.

This clone has just a few counts. This chain links TRBV5-1 with TRBJ2-1, with a possible D match to TRBD1 (6 bases). Trimming left V 3 bases short and J 0 bases short, with 16 bases between. Germline CDR1 and CDR2: SGHRS and YFSETQ. This CDR3 is built from 17 residues. The CDR3 DNA reads as TGCGCCAGCAGCTCTAATACAGGGCCCCCCTCCTACAATGAGCAGTTCTTC. This codes for CASSSNTGPPSYNEQFF.

This clone was picked up a small number of times. The V and J genes are TRBV7-3 and TRBJ2-3; 7 bases align to TRBD1. The CDR3 is 15 residues long. Trimming at V came to 5 bases and at J to 3 bases, leaving 8 bases not matched to a gene. Germline V CDR1 and CDR2: SGHTA, FQGTGA. The CDR3: CASSRQGSGTDTQYF. DNA of the CDR3: TGTGCCAGCAGCCGACAGGGATCCGGTACAGATACGCAGTATTTT.

V and J are TRBV18 and TRBJ2-4, with D possibly being TRBD1 (6 bases). CDR1 and CDR2 from the germline V gene are KGHSH and LQKENI. The CDR3 extends over 16 amino acids. V was pared by 4 bases and J by 1 base, with 14 bases between. CDR3 sequence: CASSRQVIGAKNIQYF. In DNA form, the CDR3 reads TGTGCCAGCTCACGACAGGTGATAGGGGCCAAAAACATTCAGTACTTC.

The V and J genes are TRBV5-1 and TRBJ2-3; 12 bases line up with TRBD2. The germline V gene encodes CDR1 SGHRS and CDR2 YFSETQ. After removal of 6 bases from V and 1 base from J, the junction contained 3 bases not matched to a gene. This CDR3 comprises 15 residues. The CDR3 DNA is TGCGCCAGCAACCGACTAGCGGGGGGCACAGATACGCAGTATTTT. Translation gives CASNRLAGGTDTQYF.

This clone was seen only a few times. The chain uses TRBV4-2 and TRBJ2-1; D possibly corresponds to TRBD1 (5 bases). Germline V gives CDR1 LGHNA, CDR2 YNFKEQ. This CDR3 spans 15 amino acids. Deletions cut 0 bases from V and 9 bases from J, with 15 bases between. CDR3 loop: CASSQDQLGPGEQFF. Here the CDR3 DNA reads TGTGCCAGCAGCCAAGATCAGTTGGGGCCGGGTGAGCAGTTCTTC.

This clone turned up a few times. The genes are TRBV14 and TRBJ2-1; D perhaps matches TRBD1 (5 bases). The CDR3 totals 14 residues. The V and J ends lost 6 bases and 2 bases respectively, with 11 bases between them. CDR1 SGHDN and CDR2 FVKESK come from the germline V gene. CDR3 region: CASSPGRAYNEQFF. CDR3 nucleotide sequence: TGTGCCAGCAGTCCAGGGCGCGCCTACAATGAGCAGTTCTTC.

This clone showed up just a few times. This chain connects TRBV5-1 to TRBJ2-7, with 7 nucleotides matching TRBD2. The germline V gene encodes CDR1 SGHRS and CDR2 YFSETQ. This CDR3 comprises 15 residues. V lost 0 bases and J lost 0; bases outside the gene matches: 3. CDR3 bases: TGCGCCAGCAGCTTGGTAGCGGGCAACTCCTACGAGCAGTACTTC. Translating it yields CASSLVAGNSYEQYF.